These 28 T cell receptor beta chains share one sample of origin, sequenced in a study of graft-versus-host responses after intestinal transplantation. This table comes from immunoSEQ multiplex PCR, and its TCRdb copy is limited to in-frame clones, with some not included. The sample lists 20,000 to 25,000 clones; approximately 40% were seen once. The culture paired some 200,000 irradiated violet-dye-labeled stimulators with some 200,000 CFSE-labeled responders. Specimen: alloreactive CD8+ T cells from a mixed lymphocyte reaction culture, collected before intestinal transplant. Regarding subset: CFSE-low proliferating T cells sorted from approximately six-day pre-transplant mixed lymphocyte reaction (GvH or HvG direction). These receptor sequences come from a human patient who received an intestinal transplant.

The chain combines TRBV2 with TRBJ2-3, with unresolved D. Trimming removed 4 bases from V and 3 bases from J, with 14 bases in between. CDR3 length equals 15 residues. Germline CDR1 SNHLY, CDR2 FYNNEI. In DNA, the CDR3 is TGTGCCAGCAGTGGAGAGACGCTTCGTACAGATACGCAGTATTTT. Amino acids: CASSGETLRTDTQYF.

The CDR3 protein is CASSPDRGPNEKLFF. Here the CDR3 DNA reads TGTGCCAGCAGCCCGGACAGGGGGCCGAATGAAAAACTGTTTTTT. J is TRBJ1-4 and V is TRBV9, with TRBD1 identical over 11 bases. Looked up from germline, CDR1 is SGDLS and CDR2 is YYNGEE. The V gene end was trimmed by 4 bases and the J gene end by 5 bases; junction bases not matched to a gene: 4. The CDR3 has 15 amino acids.

In its sample, this clone was seen a few times. The chain links TRBV7-9 to TRBJ2-3; 7 bases map to TRBD2. J lost 3 bases, V lost 4 bases, and 7 bases had no gene match. CDR1 and CDR2 (germline): SEHNR, FQNEAQ (reference sequence). CDR3 length equals 15 residues. The DNA of the CDR3 is TGTGCCAGCAGCTCTTCTAGCGGTCGGACAGATACGCAGTATTTT. It yields the protein CASSSSSGRTDTQYF.

This rearrangement joins TRBV13 to TRBJ1-5; D gene uncertain. V lost 2 bases and J 2 bases, leaving 4 bases between the germline ends. Germline V gene sequence: CDR1 PRHDT, CDR2 FYEKMQ (reference sequence). The CDR3 covers 13 residues. CDR3 amino acids: CASSLSRNQPQHF. DNA of the CDR3: TGTGCCAGCAGCTTAAGTCGCAATCAGCCCCAGCATTTT.

The V and J genes are TRBV7-3 and TRBJ1-1; D uncertain. CDR3 length: 13 residues. Per germline, CDR1 SGHTA and CDR2 FQGTGA. The ends were cut back, 5 bases at V and 1 base at J, with 8 bases in the middle. The CDR3 DNA reads TGTGCCAGCAGCGCGAGTGGGAACACTGAAGCTTTCTTT. It yields the protein CASSASGNTEAFF. Drawing the rest from reference TRBV7-3 and TRBJ1-1, the complete variable domain is GAGVSQTPSNKVTEKGKYVELRCDPISGHTALYWYRQSLGQGPEFLIYFQGTGAADDSGLPNDRFFAVRPEGSVSTLKIQRTERGDSAVYLCASSASGNTEAFFGQGTRLTVV.

Only a few counts were recorded for this clone. This chain connects TRBV4-2 to TRBJ1-4; the match to TRBD1 covers 7 bases. This CDR3 spans 13 amino acids. V was clipped by 10 bases and J by 4 bases; unmatched bases: 6. CDR1 is LGHNA, CDR2 YNFKEQ, per germline. For the CDR3, the DNA is TGTGCCACCTCGACAGGGAGTAATGAAAAACTGTTTTTT. It specifies CATSTGSNEKLFF.

This clone turned up a few times. J is TRBJ2-2 and V is TRBV6-6; the match to TRBD1 covers 7 bases. Germline CDR1 is MNHNY and CDR2 is SVGAGI (reference sequence). CDR3 length equals 13 residues. The V segment lost 4 bases and the J segment 9 bases; nucleotides outside the gene matches: 5. The DNA of the CDR3 is TGTGCCAGCAGTTCCACAGGGGCGAGGGAGCTGTTTTTT. This codes for CASSSTGARELFF.

J is TRBJ1-2 and V is TRBV28; 7 bases fit TRBD1. The CDR3 has 15 amino acids. In germline, CDR1 is MDHEN, CDR2 SYDVKM. The ends lost 4 bases at V and 0 bases at J; junction bases unmatched: 5. For the CDR3, the DNA is TGTGCCAGCAGTTCCGGGGGGACAGCTAACTATGGCTACACCTTC. Encoded protein: CASSSGGTANYGYTF.

The chain recombines TRBV10-2 with TRBJ2-1; D remains ambiguous. Germline CDR1 is WSHSY and CDR2 is SAAADI. Deletions cut 1 base from V and 10 bases from J, with 5 bases between. This CDR3 contains 11 residues. CDR3 DNA sequence: TGCGCCAGCAGTGAGTTAAACGAGCAGTTCTTC. Encoded protein: CASSELNEQFF.

The chain is built from TRBV5-4 and TRBJ2-3; tentative D call: TRBD1 (5 bases). Trimming took off 5 bases at V and 1 base at J, with 17 bases between the two ends. CDR3 size: 16 residues. The germline gives CDR1 SGHNT, CDR2 YYREEE (reference sequence). The CDR3 sequence: CASSVMGHSRTDTQYF. CDR3 sequence (DNA): TGTGCCAGCAGTGTAATGGGGCACTCCCGCACAGATACGCAGTATTTT.

The chain combines TRBV19 with TRBJ1-3; TRBD1 agrees at 7 bases. CDR3 length: 15 amino acids. The V and J ends lost 4 bases and 0 bases, in that order; junction bases with no gene match: 3. Germline V gene sequence: CDR1 LNHDA, CDR2 SQIVND (reference sequence). CDR3 sequence: CASSRGDSSGNTIYF. The CDR3 DNA is TGTGCCAGTAGTAGAGGGGACAGCTCTGGAAACACCATATATTTT.

The chain combines TRBV7-9 with TRBJ2-1, with 10 bases fitting TRBD1. J was trimmed by 8 bases and V by 5 bases; bases with no gene match: 12. Germline values: CDR1 SEHNR, CDR2 FQNEAQ (reference sequence). The CDR3 has 16 residues. CDR3 nucleotide sequence: TGTGCCAGCAGCCCATTCGGGACAGGGGCCTATTATGAGCAGTTCTTC. It translates to CASSPFGTGAYYEQFF.

V usage is TRBV7-9 and J usage is TRBJ2-7; 10 positions agree with TRBD1. V was clipped by 3 bases and J by 4 bases; unmatched bases: 6. Per the germline V gene, CDR1 is SEHNR and CDR2 is FQNEAQ (reference sequence). This CDR3 spans 15 amino acids. The chain's CDR3 is CASSFADRGAYEQYF. Here the CDR3 DNA reads TGTGCCAGCAGCTTCGCGGACAGGGGGGCTTACGAGCAGTACTTC.

The table lists this clone with a count of one. This sequence joins TRBV19 and TRBJ1-2; 8 bases agree with TRBD1. The CDR3 consists of 13 residues. Trimming removed 3 bases from V and 7 bases from J; junction bases left unmatched: 4. Looked up from germline, CDR1 is LNHDA and CDR2 is SQIVND (reference sequence). The CDR3 DNA reads as TGTGCCAGTAGTATGTGGCAGGGGGCTGGCTACACCTTC. Translating it yields CASSMWQGAGYTF. Complete variable domain (other parts from reference TRBV19 and TRBJ1-2): DGGITQSPKYLFRKEGQNVTLSCEQNLNHDAMYWYRQDPGQGLRLIYYSQIVNDFQKGDIAEGYSVSREKKESFPLTVTSAQKNPTAFYLCASSMWQGAGYTFGSGTRLTVV.

This rearrangement joins TRBV5-1 to TRBJ2-7; tentative D call: TRBD2 (6 bases). This CDR3 has 15 amino acids. V dropped 3 bases and J dropped 2 bases, with 15 bases sitting between them. The germline V gene has CDR1 SGHRS and CDR2 YFSETQ. This CDR3 is CASSSWRRGPYEQYF. The CDR3 nucleotides are TGCGCCAGCAGCTCTTGGAGGCGGGGACCCTACGAGCAGTACTTC.

This clone was seen only a few times. The chain recombines TRBV6-1 with TRBJ2-7; 13 nucleotides line up with TRBD2. The CDR3 runs to 15 residues. With V trimmed by 7 bases and J by 3 bases, 6 bases remained unmatched. Germline V gene lookup returns CDR1 MNHNS and CDR2 SASEGT. The CDR3 region has the DNA TGTGCCAGCAAACCGGGACTAGCGGGGTACTACGAGCAGTACTTC. This translates into CASKPGLAGYYEQYF.

The chain combines TRBV28 with TRBJ2-3, with D perhaps TRBD2 (5 bases). The ends were cut back, 1 base at V and 0 bases at J, with 14 bases in the middle. The CDR3 runs 17 residues. CDR1 MDHEN and CDR2 SYDVKM come from the germline V gene. This chain's CDR3 is CASSLSPTGISTDTQYF. In DNA, the CDR3 is TGTGCCAGCAGTTTATCCCCTACCGGGATCAGCACAGATACGCAGTATTTT.

This clone showed up just once. The chain joins TRBV6-1 to TRBJ2-1; 8 bases agree with TRBD2. Looked up from germline, CDR1 is MNHNS and CDR2 is SASEGT. This CDR3 is 15 amino acids long. The trim removed 4 bases at V and 7 bases at J, leaving 9 bases unmatched. The CDR3 region has the DNA TGTGCCAGCAGTGGACTAGCGTTGAGCGGGAATGAGCAGTTCTTC. This gives the protein CASSGLALSGNEQFF.

This chain connects TRBV4-1 to TRBJ2-1; D is perhaps TRBD2 (5 bases). Germline V gene lookup returns CDR1 MGHRA and CDR2 YSYEKL. The CDR3 contains 13 residues. V shed 5 bases and J shed 6 bases, with 11 bases lying between them. CDR3 sequence reads: CASSERGANEQFF. CDR3 in DNA: TGCGCCAGCAGCGAACGGGGAGCCAATGAGCAGTTCTTC.

As DNA, the CDR3 is TGTGCCAGCAGCGTAGGGGCGGGAGGGGACGAGCAGTACTTC. This sequence encodes CASSVGAGGDEQYF. This rearrangement joins TRBV9 to TRBJ2-7; the match to TRBD2 covers 9 bases. Germline V gene lookup returns CDR1 SGDLS and CDR2 YYNGEE. The length of the CDR3 is 14 residues. The V gene end was trimmed by 0 bases and the J gene end by 5 bases; junction bases not matched to a gene: 3.

This chain uses TRBV7-6 with TRBJ2-5, with 10 bases fitting TRBD1. The germline CDR1 and CDR2 sequences are SGHVS and FNYEAQ. V was clipped by 5 bases and J by 7 bases; unmatched bases: 7. The CDR3 sequence is 14 residues long. The CDR3 bases are TGTGCCAGCAGCCCGGGACAGGGGAAAGTGACCCAGTACTTC. Translating gives CASSPGQGKVTQYF.

This clone was seen more than once but under ten times. The rearrangement joins TRBV5-1 to TRBJ2-3; D may be TRBD2 (6 bases). The CDR3 contains 15 residues. The V end lost 7 bases, the J end lost 2 bases, and 17 bases lay between the germline ends. CDR1 is SGHRS and CDR2 is YFSETQ in the germline V gene. The CDR3 region has the DNA TGCGCCAGCGCCTCGGGGGAGCCCCTCACAGATACGCAGTATTTT. Amino acid sequence: CASASGEPLTDTQYF.

This chain uses TRBV30 with TRBJ1-5; D is ambiguous. Germline V gives CDR1 GTSNPN, CDR2 SVGIG (reference sequence). The CDR3 length is 16 residues. Trimming took 0 bases from V and 12 from J, leaving 24 bases between them. The CDR3 bases are TGTGCCTGGAGTGTAGAGGCGGTGGCAGTCCTTGGTGGCCAGCATTTT. This gives the protein CAWSVEAVAVLGGQHF.

This clone was found a few times. The rearrangement links TRBV7-2 to TRBJ1-2; 11 bases are shared with TRBD1. In germline, CDR1 is SGHTA, CDR2 FQGNSA. The CDR3 is made up of 14 amino acids. J was trimmed by 8 bases and V by 6 bases; bases with no gene match: 8. DNA of the CDR3: TGTGCCAGCAGACCGGGGACAGGGGGGGGAGGCTACACCTTC. Translation: CASRPGTGGGGYTF. Using reference TRBV7-2 and TRBJ1-2 for the parts outside the CDR3, the full variable domain is GAGVSQSPSNKVTEKGKDVELRCDPISGHTALYWYRQSLGQGLEFLIYFQGNSAPDKSGLPSDRFSAERTGGSVSTLTIQRTQQEDSAVYLCASRPGTGGGGYTFGSGTRLTVV.

The sample holds a few counts of this clone. This chain connects TRBV27 to TRBJ1-2, with D uncertain. The length of the CDR3 is 17 residues. The V and J ends lost 0 bases and 0 bases respectively, with 14 bases between them. Germline values: CDR1 MNHEY, CDR2 SMNVEV (reference sequence). This CDR3 is CASSLSAGVGANYGYTF. Written as DNA, the CDR3 is TGTGCCAGCAGTTTATCAGCTGGGGTGGGAGCTAACTATGGCTACACCTTC.

This clone was picked up a small number of times. The chain couples TRBV28 to TRBJ1-3, with D possibly being TRBD1 (6 bases). Trimming removed 6 bases from V and 3 bases from J, with 15 bases in between. CDR1 and CDR2 (germline): MDHEN, SYDVKM. The CDR3 has 15 residues. This chain's CDR3 is CASSLPTGFGNTIYF. In nucleotides, the CDR3 is TGTGCCAGCAGCCTACCTACAGGGTTTGGAAACACCATATATTTT.

Written as DNA, the CDR3 is TGTGCCAGCAGCTTAGCGGGGGCGGAGGAGCAGTACTTC. It translates to CASSLAGAEEQYF. The chain carries TRBV7-8 and TRBJ2-7; TRBD1 is a possible D gene (6 bases). The CDR3 length is 13 residues. V shed 0 bases and J shed 7 bases, with 10 bases lying between them. Per germline, CDR1 SGHVS and CDR2 FQNEAQ.

The CDR3 protein is CSVGSGFVGNEQFF. The CDR3 bases are TGCAGCGTTGGTTCCGGGTTTGTGGGCAATGAGCAGTTCTTC. This chain links TRBV29-1 with TRBJ2-1; D is unresolved. Germline V gene sequence: CDR1 SQVTM, CDR2 ANQGSEA. Between the trimmed V and J ends, which lost 4 bases and 6 bases, there was a span of 16 bases. The CDR3 has 14 residues.